Each of the 18 T cell receptor beta chains below was sequenced from the same sample in a study of cytomegalovirus exposure and HLA in healthy donors. Primers: 60 Vbeta forward and 13 Jbeta reverse. Method: immunoSEQ multiplex PCR; TCRdb's copy keeps in-frame clones and lacks some. Counted here are 130,000 to 150,000 clones, under 85% occurring once; the ten biggest clones make up approximately 6.9%. The sequenced sample was PBMCs. These receptors were obtained from a woman between 40 and 50 years old in good health and CMV-seropositive.

To note about this clone: The sample carries other DNA sequences with the same CDR3. The CDR3 nucleotides are TGCGCCAGCAGCTTGGCGGGGGGGAGCACAGATACGCAGTATTTT. It translates to CASSLAGGSTDTQYF. The chain links TRBV5-1 to TRBJ2-3; the match to TRBD2 covers 8 bases. The trim removed 0 bases at V and 0 bases at J, leaving 0 bases unmatched. CDR3 length: 15 amino acids. CDR1 and CDR2 (germline): SGHRS, YFSETQ.

V gene TRBV5-6 combines with J gene TRBJ1-2; TRBD1 aligns across 7 bases. Germline V gene sequence: CDR1 SGHDT, CDR2 YYEEEE. The CDR3 sequence is 14 residues long. V trimming: 2 bases; J trimming: 4 bases; junction bases outside the gene matches: 5. The CDR3 loop is CASSLRGGLYGYTF. The CDR3 bases are TGTGCCAGCAGCTTAAGAGGGGGCCTCTATGGCTACACCTTC.

The CDR3 DNA reads as TGTGCCAGCAGCTTAGGGGAAGGGGCAACTAATGAAAAACTGTTTTTT. Translation: CASSLGEGATNEKLFF. This sequence joins TRBV7-9 and TRBJ1-4, with D possibly matching TRBD1 (5 bases). In germline, CDR1 is SEHNR, CDR2 FQNEAQ (reference sequence). V lost 1 base and J 0 bases, leaving 9 bases between the germline ends. The length of the CDR3 is 16 residues.

This clone showed up just once. The J gene is TRBJ1-5, the V gene TRBV30; 12 bases match TRBD1. CDR1 and CDR2 (germline): GTSNPN, SVGIG (reference sequence). CDR3 size: 16 residues. J gave up 7 bases and V 3 bases, and 10 bases lay outside the gene matches. The CDR3, as DNA: TGTGCCTGGAGCCCCCGGGACAGGGGGCGAAGCCAGCCCCAGCATTTT. Translated, it gives CAWSPRDRGRSQPQHF.

This chain connects TRBV28 to TRBJ1-1, with D tentatively TRBD1 (5 bases). Trimming removed 2 bases at V and 4 bases at J, with 20 bases between. CDR3 size: 17 residues. Germline V gene lookup returns CDR1 MDHEN and CDR2 SYDVKM. The CDR3 is CASSLRGGRRGVTEAFF. The CDR3 DNA follows: TGTGCCAGCAGTTTAAGGGGAGGGCGGAGAGGGGTCACTGAAGCTTTCTTT.

The gene calls are TRBV2 and TRBJ2-5, with TRBD2 matching over 7 bases. Germline assignment: CDR1 SNHLY and CDR2 FYNNEI. The V and J ends lost 5 bases and 5 bases, in that order; junction bases with no gene match: 2. This CDR3 spans 12 amino acids. The CDR3 protein is CASSRTSETQYF. The CDR3 DNA reads TGTGCCAGCAGTAGGACTAGTGAGACCCAGTACTTC.

The J gene is TRBJ2-1, the V gene TRBV6-1, with 7 bases fitting TRBD1. Germline values: CDR1 MNHNS, CDR2 SASEGT. V lost 5 bases and J lost 7; bases outside the gene matches: 2. There are 12 residues in the CDR3. CDR3 protein: CASSLTGNEQFF. The CDR3 region has the DNA TGTGCCAGCAGTCTGACAGGGAATGAGCAGTTCTTC.

V is TRBV29-1 and J is TRBJ1-4, with 9 positions matching TRBD1. After removal of 0 bases from V and 7 bases from J, the junction contained 6 bases not matched to a gene. Germline CDR1 SQVTM, CDR2 ANQGSEA. This CDR3 has 15 amino acids. Here the CDR3 DNA reads TGCAGCGTTGAAGATCTTGGACAGGGGTCTGAAAAACTGTTTTTT. Residues: CSVEDLGQGSEKLFF.

The chain links TRBV9 to TRBJ1-2, with no clear D. Trimming shortened V by 0 bases and J by 5 bases, and 14 bases separated the two germline ends. The V gene's germline CDR1 is SGDLS and CDR2 YYNGEE. CDR3 length equals 15 residues. CDR3 bases: TGTGCCAGCAGCGTAGCGAGGGCCGACGTTTATGGCTACACCTTC. This codes for CASSVARADVYGYTF.

The chain combines TRBV27 with TRBJ2-5; possibly TRBD1 for D (6 bases). This CDR3 contains 14 residues. CDR1 is MNHEY and CDR2 is SMNVEV in the germline V gene (reference sequence). V dropped 3 bases and J dropped 5 bases, with 13 bases sitting between them. CDR3 sequence reads: CASSFQGKSETQYF. CDR3 coding DNA: TGTGCCAGCAGTTTTCAGGGGAAGTCCGAGACCCAGTACTTC.

The gene calls are TRBV5-1 and TRBJ2-1, with 11 bases aligning to TRBD2. Germline-derived CDR1 and CDR2 are SGHRS and YFSETQ. V lost 2 bases and J lost 15; bases outside the gene matches: 7. This CDR3 region has 13 residues. The CDR3 loop is CASSLQLAGVPFF. The CDR3 bases are TGCGCCAGCAGCTTACAACTAGCGGGGGTACCGTTCTTC. The variable domain in full, with the rest retrieved from reference TRBV5-1 and TRBJ2-1, is KAGVTQTPRYLIKTRGQQVTLSCSPISGHRSVSWYQQTPGQGLQFLFEYFSETQRNKGNFPGRFSGRQFSNSRSEMNVSTLELGDSALYLCASSLQLAGVPFFGPGTRLTVL.

This clone was detected only once. The chain couples TRBV9 to TRBJ1-6; D call uncertain. Looked up from germline, CDR1 is SGDLS and CDR2 is YYNGEE. V was clipped by 0 bases and J by 7 bases, with 14 bases between them. The CDR3 consists of 16 residues. This chain's CDR3 is CASSVGLGQANSPLHF. As DNA, the CDR3 is TGTGCCAGCAGCGTAGGCCTTGGGCAGGCCAATTCACCCCTCCACTTT. The variable domain in full, with the rest retrieved from reference TRBV9 and TRBJ1-6, is DSGVTQTPKHLITATGQRVTLRCSPRSGDLSVYWYQQSLDQGLQFLIQYYNGEERAKGNILERFSAQQFPDLHSELNLSSLELGDSALYFCASSVGLGQANSPLHFGNGTRLTVT.

The rearrangement joins TRBV9 to TRBJ2-5; 10 bases align to TRBD1. There are 17 residues in the CDR3. Germline V gene data show CDR1 as SGDLS and CDR2 as YYNGEE. After removal of 5 bases from V and 4 bases from J, the junction contained 14 bases not matched to a gene. The CDR3 sequence is CASSLTPGQGSGETQYF. In DNA, the CDR3 is TGTGCCAGCAGTTTAACTCCGGGACAGGGGTCCGGAGAGACCCAGTACTTC.

The sample holds one count of this clone. V usage is TRBV5-1 and J usage is TRBJ1-3, with D tentatively TRBD1 (6 bases). This CDR3 spans 15 amino acids. V was shortened by 0 bases and J by 2 bases, with 9 bases between the two germline ends. Germline-derived CDR1 and CDR2 are SGHRS and YFSETQ. The CDR3 region has the DNA TGCGCCAGCAGCTTGGAGGGGGTCCCTGGAAACACCATATATTTT. Protein: CASSLEGVPGNTIYF.

The V and J genes are TRBV9 and TRBJ2-1; D possibly corresponds to TRBD1 (6 bases). From germline, CDR1 is SGDLS and CDR2 YYNGEE. The CDR3 consists of 15 residues. V dropped 4 bases and J dropped 6 bases, with 17 bases sitting between them. Here the CDR3 reads CASSLLPGHRNEQFF. Here the CDR3 DNA reads TGTGCCAGCAGCCTTCTCCCGGGACACCGCAATGAGCAGTTCTTC.

CDR3 sequence (DNA): TGCGCCAGCAGCTTGGTCCCTAGCGGGGGGGCCCTTTACAATGAGCAGTTCTTC. It translates to CASSLVPSGGALYNEQFF. This chain uses TRBV5-1 with TRBJ2-1, with TRBD2 identical over 12 bases. Trimming at V came to 0 bases and at J to 4 bases, leaving 8 bases not matched to a gene. The CDR3 consists of 18 residues. Germline CDR1 reads SGHRS; CDR2 reads YFSETQ.

This clone showed up just a few times. The V gene is TRBV2, the J gene TRBJ2-1; TRBD1 might be the D (5 bases). V was shortened by 2 bases and J by 12 bases, with 11 bases between the two germline ends. Per the germline V gene, CDR1 is SNHLY and CDR2 is FYNNEI. The CDR3 totals 12 residues. CDR3 loop: CASSEMGQSQFF. In DNA form, the CDR3 reads TGTGCCAGCAGTGAAATGGGGCAGTCGCAGTTCTTC.

The chain links TRBV19 to TRBJ2-2; TRBD1 matches at 7 bases. The ends lost 5 bases at V and 1 base at J; junction bases unmatched: 4. The CDR3 spans 15 residues. CDR1 LNHDA and CDR2 SQIVND come from the germline V gene (reference sequence). CDR3 sequence: CASSLGQMNTGELFF. CDR3 DNA: TGTGCCAGTAGTTTGGGACAGATGAACACCGGGGAGCTGTTTTTT.